A selection of T cell receptor beta chains follows, all from one sample in a study of OX40 agonist ivuxolimab in advanced cancers. Produced via immunoSEQ multiplex PCR; TCRdb's table is partial and in-frame only. The table includes 50,000 to 75,000 clones, just over 85% detected once. Source: CD4+ or CD8+ T cells sorted from blood, taken in a trial of the OX40 agonist ivuxolimab. The receptors shown here come from an adult with an advanced solid tumor such as melanoma, head and neck, liver or kidney cancer. The CDR3 runs from the conserved cysteine through the conserved F or W. A D gene is named only where the DNA matches it firmly. The size of a clone is reported for some rows only, either as once, few or many, or as a class for expanded clones.

d_call,v_call,j_call,clone_size,cdr3_nt,cdr3_aa
TRBD2,TRBV5-1,TRBJ2-1,-,TGCGCCAGCAGCTTGGCGGGACGGCTTAGCGGGAGGGCCAATGAGCAGTTCTTC,CASSLAGRLSGRANEQFF
TRBD1,TRBV5-6,TRBJ2-6,-,TGTGCCAGCAGCCCGGGCGACAGGGGGGTCTCTGGGGCCAACGTCCTGACTTTC,CASSPGDRGVSGANVLTF
TRBD1,TRBV6-1,TRBJ1-2,-,TGTGCCAGCAGTGAAGCGGACAGGGTAAAAGGCTACACCTTC,CASSEADRVKGYTF
-,TRBV6-1,TRBJ2-1,-,TGTGCCAGCAGTGGACTACTCAATGAGCAGTTCTTC,CASSGLLNEQFF
TRBD1,TRBV7-8,TRBJ2-1,-,TGTGCCAGCAGCTTAGGGGGACAGGGGAACAATGAGCAGTTCTTC,CASSLGGQGNNEQFF
TRBD2,TRBV2,TRBJ2-7,-,TGTGCCAGCATGGAACGGGAGGGCCGTTACGAGCAGTACTTC,CASMEREGRYEQYF
-,TRBV6-1,TRBJ2-6,-,TGTGCCAGCTGTCTCCCTTCTGGGGCCAACGTCCTGACTTTC,CASCLPSGANVLTF
TRBD1,TRBV6-5,TRBJ1-3,-,TGTGCCAGCAGATCCAACGCAGGGGGCGGAAACACCATATATTTT,CASRSNAGGGNTIYF
TRBD2,TRBV5-6,TRBJ2-1,-,TGTGCCAGCAGCTTGGCGGGACTAGCGGGAGATCGGTACAATGAGCAGTTCTTC,CASSLAGLAGDRYNEQFF
-,TRBV5-6,TRBJ1-2,once,TGTGCCAGCAGCTTCCGGGACGGAGATGGCTACACCTTC,CASSFRDGDGYTF
-,TRBV6-6,TRBJ2-7,-,TGTGCCACCGCCGGCGGCACCGAGCAGTACTTC,CATAGGTEQYF
-,TRBV11-2,TRBJ2-3,few,TGTGCCAGCAGTCTCCTAAGAAGCACAGATACGCAGTATTTT,CASSLLRSTDTQYF
TRBD1,TRBV6-1,TRBJ2-2,-,TGTGCCAGCAGTGACGGGACAGGGTTACTAGGGAACACCGGGGAGCTGTTTTTT,CASSDGTGLLGNTGELFF
-,TRBV11-3,TRBJ2-7,-,TGTGCCAGCAGCTTTGAAGAGGGCCGCGAGCAGTACTTC,CASSFEEGREQYF
-,TRBV28,TRBJ1-4,-,TGTGCCAGCAGTTTTCCAGGGGACGCCCAAGAAAAACTGTTTTTT,CASSFPGDAQEKLFF
-,TRBV7-6,TRBJ1-5,-,TGTGCCAGCAGCTATTCGTGGACGGATAGCAATCAGCCCCAGCATTTT,CASSYSWTDSNQPQHF
-,TRBV5-1,TRBJ2-2,-,TGCGCCAGCAGCTTGAGCCCAGCGGCCGCGAACACCGGGGAGCTGTTTTTT,CASSLSPAAANTGELFF
-,TRBV7-8,TRBJ2-3,-,TGTGCCAGCAGCGGGGTAAACACAGATACGCAGTATTTT,CASSGVNTDTQYF
-,TRBV5-1,TRBJ1-1,few,TGCGCCAGCAGCTTGGAAACGGGGTCGAACACTGAAGCTTTCTTT,CASSLETGSNTEAFF
-,TRBV6-4,TRBJ1-1,-,TGTGCCAGCTTGGTTAGGGCGATCAACACTGAAGCTTTCTTT,CASLVRAINTEAFF
-,TRBV5-1,TRBJ1-1,-,TGCGCCAGCAGCTTGGCCGCCGGACAGAAATCTGAAGCTTTCTTT,CASSLAAGQKSEAFF
TRBD1,TRBV5-4,TRBJ2-3,-,TGTGCCAGCAGCCGAAAGGGGGCTGGCACAGATACGCAGTATTTT,CASSRKGAGTDTQYF
-,TRBV27,TRBJ1-5,-,TGTGCCAGCAGTTTATCAGGTCGCCAGCCCCAGCATTTT,CASSLSGRQPQHF
-,TRBV7-7,TRBJ2-1,-,TGTGCTAGCAGCCCCAGCCCCGTGACTAACTACAATGAGCAGTTCTTC,CASSPSPVTNYNEQFF
-,TRBV6-1,TRBJ2-3,-,TGTGCCAGCAGTGTCCCGGGAGTAACAGATACGCAGTATTTT,CASSVPGVTDTQYF
-,TRBV18,TRBJ2-5,-,TGTGCCAGCTCACCATTAGGGGTAGAGACCCAGTACTTC,CASSPLGVETQYF
-,TRBV6-1,TRBJ1-2,-,TGTGCCAGCAGTGTGGGAGGCTACACCTTC,CASSVGGYTF
TRBD2,TRBV15,TRBJ2-7,-,TGTGCCACCAGCAGAGAATACGCGGGAGGGGGTGGTTACGAGCAGTACTTC,CATSREYAGGGGYEQYF
-,TRBV6-5,TRBJ2-4,-,TGTGCCAGCAGTAAAATGGGGGCTCAGTACTTC,CASSKMGAQYF
TRBD1,TRBV5-1,TRBJ2-1,once,TGCGCCAGCAGTCCCGGGACAGGGCGGGATGAGCAGTTCTTC,CASSPGTGRDEQFF
-,TRBV4-2,TRBJ2-2,once,TGTGCCAGCAGCCGAGGGGGGCTAGCGGAAGACACCGGGGAGCTGTTTTTT,CASSRGGLAEDTGELFF
-,TRBV5-6,TRBJ2-1,-,TGTGCCAGCAGCTTGGTGGAATTGGATGAGCAGTTCTTC,CASSLVELDEQFF
TRBD1,TRBV27,TRBJ2-7,-,TGTGCCAGCAGCCAGCTCACCGGGACAGGGGGCTACGAGCAGTACTTC,CASSQLTGTGGYEQYF
TRBD2,TRBV6-5,TRBJ2-1,-,TGTGCCAGCAGCCTACTAGCGGGAGCCTACAATGAGCAGTTCTTC,CASSLLAGAYNEQFF
-,TRBV11-2,TRBJ2-1,-,TGTGCCAGCAGCTTGGCTGGAGCCTTGGGTAATGAGCAGTTCTTC,CASSLAGALGNEQFF